This entry describes one T cell receptor beta chain. With 60 Vbeta and 13 Jbeta primers, the PCR was carried out. Libraries were prepared by immunoSEQ multiplex PCR; TCRdb keeps only in-frame clonotypes and omits some of them. This sample has over 95,000 clones, with roughly four fifths found just once. This entry is derived from a study of cytomegalovirus exposure and HLA in healthy donors. Germline CDR1 and CDR2: LGHNA and YSLEER. This CDR3 is 16 amino acids long. Losses at the gene ends were 3 bases for V and 2 bases for J; bases not matched to a gene: 7. This sequence joins TRBV4-3 and TRBJ2-3, with 8 bases aligning to TRBD2. This receptor was identified in a woman under 30 in good health and CMV-seronegative. The sample taken for sequencing was PBMCs. CDR3 amino acids: CASSHTGGGSTDTQYF. The CDR3 nucleotides are TGCGCCAGCAGCCACACGGGGGGGGGATCCACAGATACGCAGTATTTT.